The 12 T cell receptor beta chains in this list originate from one sample, sequenced in a study of T cell responses to AZD1222 COVID-19 vaccine. Sequenced by immunoSEQ multiplex PCR; TCRdb stores in-frame clones only, minus some. The data show 90,000 to 130,000 clones, with about 86% seen just once and about 3% held by the top ten. The sample in question was peripheral blood, obtained on day 0 of AZD1222 vaccination. The receptors were sampled from an adult in good health.

V is TRBV27 and J is TRBJ1-2, with TRBD1 matching over 9 bases. J was trimmed by 5 bases and V by 5 bases; bases with no gene match: 15. Germline V gene data show CDR1 as MNHEY and CDR2 as SMNVEV (reference sequence). The CDR3 is made up of 17 amino acids. The CDR3, as DNA: TGTGCCAGCAGTAAGGGACAGGGCCGCGAAACAAATTATGGCTACACCTTC. Protein sequence: CASSKGQGRETNYGYTF.

V usage is TRBV30 and J usage is TRBJ1-2; D might be TRBD1 (6 bases). Germline CDR1 reads GTSNPN; CDR2 reads SVGIG (reference sequence). V was pared by 4 bases and J by 8 bases, with 17 bases between. The CDR3 has 13 residues. The CDR3 region has the DNA TGTGCCTGGAAAGTGGGGGGGACAAGGGGCTACACCTTC. Amino acids: CAWKVGGTRGYTF. Variable domain in full (rest from reference TRBV30 and TRBJ1-2): SQTIHQWPATLVQPVGSPLSLECTVEGTSNPNLYWYRQAAGRGLQLLFYSVGIGQISSEVPQNLSASRPQDRQFILSSKKLLLSDSGFYLCAWKVGGTRGYTFGSGTRLTVV.

V and J are TRBV7-2 and TRBJ1-2; the D gene is possibly TRBD1 (6 bases). The V and J ends lost 3 bases and 0 bases respectively, with 11 bases between them. CDR3 length equals 15 residues. Germline CDR1 is SGHTA and CDR2 is FQGNSA. CDR3 residues: CASSLGGQTNYGYTF. In DNA form, the CDR3 reads TGTGCCAGCAGCTTGGGTGGACAGACTAACTATGGCTACACCTTC.

This rearrangement joins TRBV7-9 to TRBJ2-5; a possible D gene is TRBD2 (6 bases). With 4 bases removed from V and 2 bases from J, the gap between germline ends came to 23 bases. CDR1 is SEHNR and CDR2 is FQNEAQ in the germline V gene (reference sequence). This CDR3 is 18 amino acids long. CDR3 nucleotide sequence: TGTGCCAGCAGCTACAGATCCGCGAAGCGGGTTATACAAGAGACCCAGTACTTC. It encodes CASSYRSAKRVIQETQYF.

This clone was counted a single time. J is TRBJ1-1 and V is TRBV28; possibly TRBD1 for D (5 bases). V was cut by 7 bases and J by 7 bases, with 22 bases left in between. The CDR3 is 15 amino acids. The germline CDR1 and CDR2 sequences are MDHEN and SYDVKM. The CDR3 here is CASIAPGGDEYEAFF. The CDR3 nucleotides read TGTGCCAGCATCGCTCCCGGAGGGGACGAGTATGAAGCTTTCTTT.

V usage is TRBV3-1 (or the pseudogene TRBV3-2) and J usage is TRBJ1-2; a weak D match, TRBD1 (6 bases). The V end lost 4 bases, the J end lost 6 bases, and 24 bases lay between the germline ends. The CDR3 runs to 17 residues. Germline assignment: CDR1 LGHDT and CDR2 YNNKEL (reference sequence). The CDR3 nucleotides are TGTGCCAGCAGCCGCGGCCGTTTGGGGGGGCGCCGAGATGGCTACACCTTC. Protein: CASSRGRLGGRRDGYTF.

The rearrangement links TRBV3-1 (or the pseudogene TRBV3-2) to TRBJ2-5, with 11 bases that match TRBD2. The V gene's germline CDR1 is LGHDT and CDR2 YNNKEL (reference sequence). The CDR3 covers 14 residues. Trimming took 6 bases from V and 4 from J; bases not matched to a gene: 4. CDR3 amino acids: CASRPTSGGETQYF. The CDR3 bases are TGTGCCAGCAGGCCTACTAGCGGGGGAGAGACCCAGTACTTC.

This clone was observed once. Other DNA variants within this sample encode the same CDR3. The V gene is TRBV2, the J gene TRBJ2-3; 9 positions agree with TRBD2. This CDR3 contains 15 residues. With 4 bases clipped from V and 3 bases from J, the junction kept 5 bases outside the gene matches. Germline CDR1 SNHLY, CDR2 FYNNEI. Written as DNA, the CDR3 is TGTGCCAGCAGTGGTCGGCGGGGGGGGACAGATACGCAGTATTTT. Amino acid sequence: CASSGRRGGTDTQYF.

The chain combines TRBV2 with TRBJ2-4; possibly TRBD1 or TRBD2 for D (5 bases each). V gave up 6 bases and J gave up 3 bases, with 24 bases separating them. CDR1 is SNHLY, CDR2 FYNNEI, per germline. The CDR3 is 18 residues long. The CDR3 spells CASRGPPGYEEVKNIQYF. CDR3 in DNA: TGTGCCAGCAGGGGGCCGCCGGGATATGAGGAGGTCAAAAACATTCAGTACTTC.

The V call is TRBV27, the J call TRBJ2-3; D is undetermined. The CDR3 is made up of 14 amino acids. Per the germline V gene, CDR1 is MNHEY and CDR2 is SMNVEV (reference sequence). With 4 bases removed from V and 2 bases from J, the gap between germline ends came to 10 bases. CDR3 in amino acids: CASSSGWPTDTQYF. The CDR3 nucleotides read TGTGCCAGCAGTTCAGGCTGGCCCACAGATACGCAGTATTTT.

This chain joins TRBV6-5 and TRBJ2-5; 7 bases map to TRBD1. The CDR3 has 16 amino acids. V lost 2 bases and J lost 4; bases outside the gene matches: 10. Germline CDR1 is MNHEY and CDR2 is SVGAGI. CDR3 nucleotide sequence: TGTGCCAGCAGTTACACAGGACAGGAACGGCGAGAGACCCAGTACTTC. Residues: CASSYTGQERRETQYF.

The chain carries TRBV6-1 and TRBJ1-3; a weak D match, TRBD1 (5 bases). Germline V lookup: CDR1 MNHNS, CDR2 SASEGT. The CDR3 runs to 14 residues. Deletions cut 3 bases from V and 9 bases from J, with 15 bases between. This chain's CDR3 is CASSDRDGVGTIYF. The CDR3 DNA reads as TGTGCCAGCAGTGACAGGGACGGGGTGGGCACCATATATTTT.